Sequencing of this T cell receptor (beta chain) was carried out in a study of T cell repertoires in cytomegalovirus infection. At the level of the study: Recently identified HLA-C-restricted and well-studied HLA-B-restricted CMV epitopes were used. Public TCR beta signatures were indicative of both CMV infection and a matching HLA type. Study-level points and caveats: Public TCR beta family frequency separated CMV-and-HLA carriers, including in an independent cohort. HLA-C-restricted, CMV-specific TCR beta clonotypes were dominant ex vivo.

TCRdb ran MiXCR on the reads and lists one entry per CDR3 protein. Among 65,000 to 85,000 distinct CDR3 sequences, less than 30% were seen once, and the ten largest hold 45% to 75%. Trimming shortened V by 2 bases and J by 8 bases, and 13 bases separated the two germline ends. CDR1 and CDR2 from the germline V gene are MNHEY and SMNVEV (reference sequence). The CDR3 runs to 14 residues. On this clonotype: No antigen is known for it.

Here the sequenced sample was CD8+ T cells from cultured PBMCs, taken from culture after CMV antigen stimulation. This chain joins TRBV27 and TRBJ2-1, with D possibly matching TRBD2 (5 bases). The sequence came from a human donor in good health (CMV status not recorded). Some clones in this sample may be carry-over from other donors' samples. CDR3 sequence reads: CASSLRGPRDEQFF. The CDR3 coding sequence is TGTGCCAGCAGTTTACGAGGACCGAGGGATGAGCAGTTCTTC.